This paragraph covers one TCR beta chain sequence. Its target is unknown. RNA totalling roughly 0.45 to 1 ug underwent reverse transcription with random hexamers. The TCR beta CDR3 was amplified by immunoSEQ multiplex PCR across 54 Vbeta, 13 Jbeta. Using its own MiXCR run on the immunoSEQ multiplex PCR reads, TCRdb lists one record per CDR3 protein. This repertoire shows around 300,000 distinct CDR3 sequences, 75% to 85% found once; its top ten account for around 0.22%. Germline lookup yields CDR1 ENHRY and CDR2 SYGVKD. The CDR3 is made up of 14 amino acids. V was pared by 3 bases and J by 2 bases, with 4 bases of the junction left unmatched. The multiple sclerosis controls were treatment-naive patients, and their relapsing-remitting disease was stable or active. TEMRA cells were enriched by FACS, while CD8+ and CD4+ T cells were obtained through a negative isolation that was performed magnetically.

The sample comes from a study of CD8 T cells in Susac syndrome. Study-wide findings and caveats: In its TCR sequencing and HLA analysis, the study acknowledged that the number of individuals was relatively small.

This receptor was taken from a human donor with multiple sclerosis. The sequencing sample was made of CD8+ T cells from PBMCs. The chain carries TRBV10-3 and TRBJ2-7, with 7 nucleotides matching TRBD2. The CDR3 bases are TGTGCCATCAGTGATGGGCTAGCGGCCTACGAGCAGTACTTC. Translating it yields CAISDGLAAYEQYF.